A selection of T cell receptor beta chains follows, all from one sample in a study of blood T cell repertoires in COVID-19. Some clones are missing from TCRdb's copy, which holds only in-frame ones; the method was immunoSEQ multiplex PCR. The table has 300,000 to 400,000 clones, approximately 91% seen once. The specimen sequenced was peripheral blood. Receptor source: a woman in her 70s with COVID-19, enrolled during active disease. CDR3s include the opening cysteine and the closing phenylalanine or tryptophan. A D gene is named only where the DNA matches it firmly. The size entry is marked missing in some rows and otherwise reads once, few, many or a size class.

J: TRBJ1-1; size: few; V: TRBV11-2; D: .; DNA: TGTGCCAGCAGCGCCCGGACAGTTGGGGGCACTGAAGCTTTCTTT; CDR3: CASSARTVGGTEAFF
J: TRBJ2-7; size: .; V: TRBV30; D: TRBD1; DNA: TGTGCCTGGAGTGAACAGGGGGAAGGGGAGCAGTACTTC; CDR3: CAWSEQGEGEQYF
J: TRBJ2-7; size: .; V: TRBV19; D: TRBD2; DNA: TGTGCCAGTAGTAGCGGGGGGGAAACCTACGAGCAGTACTTC; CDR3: CASSSGGETYEQYF
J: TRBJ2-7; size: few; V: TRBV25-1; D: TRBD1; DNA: TGTGCCAGCAGTGAATTTGACAGGGATAACGAGCAGTACTTC; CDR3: CASSEFDRDNEQYF
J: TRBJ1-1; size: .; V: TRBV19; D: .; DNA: TGTGCCAGTAGTATTAAGGACTCCCCATACTTGAACACTGAAGCTTTCTTT; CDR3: CASSIKDSPYLNTEAFF
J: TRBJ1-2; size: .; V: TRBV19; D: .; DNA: TGTGCCAGTAGTATTAGGACAGTCGATGGCTACACCTTC; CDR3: CASSIRTVDGYTF
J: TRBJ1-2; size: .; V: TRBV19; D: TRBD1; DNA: TGTGCCAGTAGTATAGACGGACAGGGGGCAGGAGGCTACACCTTC; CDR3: CASSIDGQGAGGYTF
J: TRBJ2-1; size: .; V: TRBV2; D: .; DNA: TGTGCCAGCATGTGGACTGGCAACAATGAGCAGTTCTTC; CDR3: CASMWTGNNEQFF
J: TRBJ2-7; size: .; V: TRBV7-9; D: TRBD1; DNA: TGTGCCAGCAGCCCGGAGGGACAGGGGGCCTACGAGCAGTACTTC; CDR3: CASSPEGQGAYEQYF
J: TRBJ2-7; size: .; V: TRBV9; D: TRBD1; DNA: TGTGCCAGCAGCGCGCTCGAAGGGACAGTGCAGTACTTC; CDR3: CASSALEGTVQYF
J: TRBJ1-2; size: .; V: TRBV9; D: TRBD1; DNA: TGTGCCAGCAGAAGACAGGGGGTGCGAGGCTACACCTTC; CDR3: CASRRQGVRGYTF
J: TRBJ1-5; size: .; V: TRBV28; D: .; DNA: TGTGCCAGCAGTTTACAGATCGACAGTCCGGAGCCCCAGCATTTT; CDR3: CASSLQIDSPEPQHF
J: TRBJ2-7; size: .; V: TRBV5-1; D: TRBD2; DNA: TGCGCCAGCAGCCCTGCCGGGACTAGCGGGGGATCGGAGCAGTACTTC; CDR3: CASSPAGTSGGSEQYF
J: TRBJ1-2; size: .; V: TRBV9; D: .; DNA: TGTGCCAGCAGCGTGGCCCCCGGGTTTGACTATGGCTACACCTTC; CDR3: CASSVAPGFDYGYTF
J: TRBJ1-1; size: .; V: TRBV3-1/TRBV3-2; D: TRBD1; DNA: TGTGCCAGCAGCAAAGCAGGGGGCCAAGCGGGAACTGAAGCTTTCTTT; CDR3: CASSKAGGQAGTEAFF
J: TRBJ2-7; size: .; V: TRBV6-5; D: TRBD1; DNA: TGTGCCAGCAGTTACAACAGGGGCAACGAGCAGTACTTC; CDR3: CASSYNRGNEQYF
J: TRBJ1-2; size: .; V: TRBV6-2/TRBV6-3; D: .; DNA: TGTGCCAGCAGTTACGAGGGCAGTAGAAACTATGGCTACACCTTC; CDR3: CASSYEGSRNYGYTF
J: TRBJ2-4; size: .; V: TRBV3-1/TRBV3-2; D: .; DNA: TGTGCCAGCAGCCAAGGAGGGGGTGGCAAAAACATTCAGTACTTC; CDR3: CASSQGGGGKNIQYF
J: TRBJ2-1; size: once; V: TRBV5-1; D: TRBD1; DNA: TGCGCCAGCAGTTGGACAGGGGGGGACAATGAGCAGTTCTTC; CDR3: CASSWTGGDNEQFF
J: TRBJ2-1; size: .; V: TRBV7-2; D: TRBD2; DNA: TGTGCCAGCAGCTTAAGGACTAGCGGGGGTTACAATGAGCAGTTCTTC; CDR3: CASSLRTSGGYNEQFF
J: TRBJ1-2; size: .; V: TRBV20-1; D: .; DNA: TGCAGTGCTGCCGGGACTGATGGCTACACCTTC; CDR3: CSAAGTDGYTF